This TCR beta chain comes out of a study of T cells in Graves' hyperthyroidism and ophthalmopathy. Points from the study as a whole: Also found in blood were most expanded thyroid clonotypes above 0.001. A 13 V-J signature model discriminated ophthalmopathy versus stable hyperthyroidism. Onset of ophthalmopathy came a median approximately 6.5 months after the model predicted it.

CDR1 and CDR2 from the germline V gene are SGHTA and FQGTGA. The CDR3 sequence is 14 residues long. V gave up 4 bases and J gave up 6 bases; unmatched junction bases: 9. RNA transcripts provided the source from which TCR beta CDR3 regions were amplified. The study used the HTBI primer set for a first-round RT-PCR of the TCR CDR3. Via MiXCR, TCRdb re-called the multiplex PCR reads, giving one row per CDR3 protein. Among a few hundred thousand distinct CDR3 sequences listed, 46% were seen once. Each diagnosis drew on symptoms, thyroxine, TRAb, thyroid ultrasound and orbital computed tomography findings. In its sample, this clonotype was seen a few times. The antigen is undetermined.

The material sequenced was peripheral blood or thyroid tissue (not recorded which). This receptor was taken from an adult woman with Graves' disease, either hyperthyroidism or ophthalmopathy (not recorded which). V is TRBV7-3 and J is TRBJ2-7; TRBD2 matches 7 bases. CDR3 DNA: TGTGCCAGCAGCTCGGGTGGGGGGGGTGGCGAGCAGTACTTC. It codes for CASSSGGGGGEQYF.